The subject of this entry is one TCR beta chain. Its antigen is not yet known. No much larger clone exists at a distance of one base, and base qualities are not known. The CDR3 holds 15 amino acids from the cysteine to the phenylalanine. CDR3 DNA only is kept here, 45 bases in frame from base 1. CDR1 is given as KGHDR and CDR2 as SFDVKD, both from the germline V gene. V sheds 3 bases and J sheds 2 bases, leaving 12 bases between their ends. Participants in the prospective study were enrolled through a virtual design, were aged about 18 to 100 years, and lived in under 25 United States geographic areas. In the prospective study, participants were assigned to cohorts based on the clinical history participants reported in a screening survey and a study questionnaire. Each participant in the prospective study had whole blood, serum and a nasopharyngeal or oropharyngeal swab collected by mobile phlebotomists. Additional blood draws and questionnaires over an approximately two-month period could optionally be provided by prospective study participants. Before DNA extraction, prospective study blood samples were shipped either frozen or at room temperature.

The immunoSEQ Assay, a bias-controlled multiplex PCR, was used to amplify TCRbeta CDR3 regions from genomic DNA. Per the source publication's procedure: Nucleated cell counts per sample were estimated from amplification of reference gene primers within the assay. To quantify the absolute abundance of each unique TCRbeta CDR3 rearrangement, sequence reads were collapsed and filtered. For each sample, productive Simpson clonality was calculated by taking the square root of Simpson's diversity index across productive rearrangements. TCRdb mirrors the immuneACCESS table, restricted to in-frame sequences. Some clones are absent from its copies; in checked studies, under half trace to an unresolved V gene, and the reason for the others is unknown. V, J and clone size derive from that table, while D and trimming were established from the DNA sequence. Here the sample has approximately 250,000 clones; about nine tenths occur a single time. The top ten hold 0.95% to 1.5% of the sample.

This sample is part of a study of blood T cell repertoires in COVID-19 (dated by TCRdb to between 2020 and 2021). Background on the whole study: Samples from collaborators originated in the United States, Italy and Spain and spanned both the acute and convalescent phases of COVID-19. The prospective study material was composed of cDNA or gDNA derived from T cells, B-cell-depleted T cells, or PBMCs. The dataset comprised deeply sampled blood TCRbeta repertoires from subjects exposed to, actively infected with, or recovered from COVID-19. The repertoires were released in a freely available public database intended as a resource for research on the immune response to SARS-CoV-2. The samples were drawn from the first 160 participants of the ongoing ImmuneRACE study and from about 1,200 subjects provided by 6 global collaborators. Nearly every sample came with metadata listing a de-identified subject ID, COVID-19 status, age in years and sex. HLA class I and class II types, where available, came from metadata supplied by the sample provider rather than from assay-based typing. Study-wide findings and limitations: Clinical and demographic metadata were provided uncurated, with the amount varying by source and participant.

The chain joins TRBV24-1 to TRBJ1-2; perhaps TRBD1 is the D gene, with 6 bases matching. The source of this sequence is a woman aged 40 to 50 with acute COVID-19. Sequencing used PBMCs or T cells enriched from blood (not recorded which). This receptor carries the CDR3 CATSDAGTPNYGYTF. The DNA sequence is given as TGTGCCACCAGTGATGCCGGGACACCCAACTATGGCTACACCTTC.